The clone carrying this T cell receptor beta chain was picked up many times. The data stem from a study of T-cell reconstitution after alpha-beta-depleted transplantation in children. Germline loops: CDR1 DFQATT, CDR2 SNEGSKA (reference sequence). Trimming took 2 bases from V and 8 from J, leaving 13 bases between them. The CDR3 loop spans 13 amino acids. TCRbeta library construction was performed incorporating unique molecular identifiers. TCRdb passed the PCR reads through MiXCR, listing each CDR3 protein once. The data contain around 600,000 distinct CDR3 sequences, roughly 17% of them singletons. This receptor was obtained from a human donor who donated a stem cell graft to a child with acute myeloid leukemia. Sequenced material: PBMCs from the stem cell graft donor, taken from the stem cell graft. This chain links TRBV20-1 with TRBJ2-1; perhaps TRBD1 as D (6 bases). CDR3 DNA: TGCAGTGCTAGATCCCCACAGGGCCATGAGCAGTTCTTC. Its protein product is CSARSPQGHEQFF.